Listed here are 24 T cell receptor beta chains from one sample, sequenced in a study of blood T cell repertoires in COVID-19. Here immunoSEQ multiplex PCR was the method, and the copy in TCRdb shows in-frame clones only, minus some. The data hold 140,000 to 150,000 clones, with around 84% observed a single time. The sample was peripheral blood. Receptors were obtained from a human donor in a cohort sampled during active COVID-19.

V gene TRBV21-1 combines with J gene TRBJ2-1; TRBD1 reflects the table's D call only, with no check against the DNA. TRBV21-1 is assigned pseudogene status. The CDR3 has 16 residues. CDR3 coding DNA: TGTGCCAGCAGCAAAGATCAGGGCGGACCCTACAATGAGCAGTTCTTC. Protein product: CASSKDQGGPYNEQFF.

The chain has TRBV15 and TRBJ2-7; TRBD1 aligns across 9 bases. The ends lost 1 base at V and 5 bases at J; junction bases unmatched: 9. CDR3 size: 16 residues. Looked up from germline, CDR1 is LNHNV and CDR2 is YYDKDF (reference sequence). Written as DNA, the CDR3 is TGTGCCACCAGCAGAGCCCCCGGGACAGGGTATGACGAGCAGTACTTC. It translates to CATSRAPGTGYDEQYF.

CDR3 in amino acids: CASSPGTSGRGIEQFF. The CDR3 nucleotides read TGTGCCAGCAGCCCGGGAACTAGCGGGAGGGGAATTGAGCAGTTCTTC. The chain recombines TRBV5-4 with TRBJ2-1; 13 positions match TRBD2. J lost 9 bases, V lost 4 bases, and 10 bases had no gene match. The CDR3 loop spans 16 amino acids. Per germline, CDR1 SGHNT and CDR2 YYREEE (reference sequence).

This clone was seen more than once but under ten times. The chain is built from TRBV10-3 and TRBJ1-3; D may be TRBD1 (6 bases). CDR1 is ENHRY, CDR2 SYGVKD, per germline. The length of the CDR3 is 15 residues. Trimming took 6 bases from V and 0 from J, leaving 12 bases between them. This chain's CDR3 is CAIRGAGASGNTIYF. The DNA for the CDR3 is TGTGCCATCAGGGGGGCAGGGGCCTCTGGAAACACCATATATTTT.

The chain joins TRBV2 to TRBJ2-7; D might be TRBD2 (7 bases). V lost 3 bases to trimming and J lost 2 bases, with 11 bases between them. CDR1 and CDR2 (germline): SNHLY, FYNNEI. The CDR3 totals 14 residues. CDR3 region: CASSEGGGPYEQYV. For the CDR3, the DNA is TGTGCCAGCAGTGAGGGAGGGGGACCCTACGAGCAGTACGTC.

The genes are TRBV12-3 or TRBV12-4 and TRBJ1-2; possible D gene TRBD1, 6 bases. The CDR3 totals 13 residues. With 8 bases removed from V and 1 base from J, the gap between germline ends came to 11 bases. For the CDR3, the DNA is TGTGCCAGCCGCGGGGGGCTTAACTATGGCTACACCTTC. Translation gives CASRGGLNYGYTF.

This clone was counted a few times. The genes are TRBV5-6 and TRBJ2-1; 8 bases match TRBD2. The CDR3 runs to 15 residues. The V and J ends lost 3 bases and 3 bases, in that order; junction bases with no gene match: 5. CDR1 is SGHDT and CDR2 is YYEEEE in the germline V gene. CDR3 region: CASSSERGSYNEQFF. For the CDR3, the DNA is TGTGCCAGCAGCTCGGAGCGGGGGAGCTACAATGAGCAGTTCTTC.

This chain links TRBV11-2 with TRBJ2-5; D perhaps matches TRBD2 (6 bases). V was pared by 4 bases and J by 1 base, with 10 bases between. The CDR3 is 14 amino acids. The germline CDR1 and CDR2 sequences are SGHAT and FQNNGV. The DNA for the CDR3 is TGTGCCAGCAGCTCCTTAGCGGTCCAAGAGACCCAGTACTTC. As protein: CASSSLAVQETQYF.

This clone was seen once. The rearrangement joins TRBV19 to TRBJ1-5; D might be TRBD1 (6 bases). V was trimmed by 7 bases and J by 2 bases, leaving 18 bases between them. The CDR3 loop spans 16 amino acids. The V gene's germline CDR1 is LNHDA and CDR2 SQIVND (reference sequence). This CDR3 is CASNSRGTRGNQPQHF. DNA of the CDR3: TGTGCCAGTAATAGCAGGGGAACTAGAGGCAATCAGCCCCAGCATTTT.

The chain has TRBV27 and TRBJ1-6; no clear D. The length of the CDR3 is 13 residues. Trimming pared 6 bases from V and 7 bases from J, leaving 10 bases between. Germline assignment: CDR1 MNHEY and CDR2 SMNVEV (reference sequence). CDR3 sequence reads: CASSEVPNSPLHF. The CDR3 DNA reads as TGTGCCAGCAGCGAGGTCCCGAATTCACCCCTCCACTTT.

This clone is a singleton in its sample. The gene calls are TRBV27 and TRBJ2-3, with TRBD1 identical over 8 bases. Germline assignment: CDR1 MNHEY and CDR2 SMNVEV (reference sequence). This CDR3 is 15 amino acids long. Trimming at V came to 4 bases and at J to 5 bases, leaving 8 bases not matched to a gene. The CDR3 nucleotides are TGTGCCAGCAGTTATCAACAGGGGGTGGGAGATACGCAGTATTTT. Translated: CASSYQQGVGDTQYF.

The chain recombines TRBV21-1 with TRBJ2-7; TRBD2, the D gene given by the table, was not confirmed from the DNA. TRBV21-1 is an annotated pseudogene. There are 17 residues in the CDR3. The CDR3 loop reads CASSKVAGTSGGYEQYF. In nucleotides, the CDR3 is TGTGCCAGCAGCAAAGTCGCGGGGACTAGCGGGGGTTACGAGCAGTACTTC.

This clone was observed a few times. The V and J genes are TRBV5-1 and TRBJ2-1; D not certain. CDR1 and CDR2 (germline): SGHRS, YFSETQ. V lost 3 bases, J lost 10 bases, and 14 bases lay in between. The CDR3 runs to 13 residues. The CDR3 loop reads CASSSHSDWEQFF. In DNA, the CDR3 is TGCGCCAGCAGCTCGCACAGTGATTGGGAGCAGTTCTTC.

This chain joins TRBV4-2 and TRBJ1-1, with D unclear. The CDR3 sequence is 20 residues long. The ends were cut back, 0 bases at V and 0 bases at J, with 23 bases in the middle. Germline-derived CDR1 and CDR2 are LGHNA and YNFKEQ. The DNA for the CDR3 is TGTGCCAGCAGCCAAGAAATGGTGGGAGGGTGGATGGGCCTGAACACTGAAGCTTTCTTT. It encodes CASSQEMVGGWMGLNTEAFF.

This clone occurred a few times. The genes are TRBV6-4 and TRBJ2-1; 7 bases map to TRBD1. This CDR3 is 15 amino acids long. Germline CDR1 is MRHNA and CDR2 is SNTAGT. The V and J ends lost 7 bases and 0 bases, in that order; junction bases with no gene match: 6. CDR3 loop: CASKSTGSSYNEQFF. For the CDR3, the DNA is TGTGCCAGCAAGTCGACAGGGAGCTCCTACAATGAGCAGTTCTTC.

The chain combines TRBV10-3 with TRBJ1-1; TRBD1 matches at 7 bases. V lost 6 bases, J lost 3 bases, and 13 bases stayed unmatched. The CDR3 spans 16 residues. Looked up from germline, CDR1 is ENHRY and CDR2 is SYGVKD. Here the CDR3 reads CAISETGTVADTEAFF. CDR3 nucleotides: TGTGCCATCAGCGAAACCGGGACAGTGGCGGACACTGAAGCTTTCTTT.

This clone has only one observation. Written as DNA, the CDR3 is TGTGCCAGCAGCGAGCGGGGAACCAACACCGGGGAGCTGTTTTTT. Its translation is CASSERGTNTGELFF. The V call is TRBV6-6, the J call TRBJ2-2; 7 bases agree with TRBD2. V was clipped by 6 bases and J by 2 bases; unmatched bases: 6. The CDR3 loop spans 15 amino acids. In germline, CDR1 is MNHNY, CDR2 SVGAGI (reference sequence).

The chain recombines TRBV9 with TRBJ2-1; D might be TRBD2 (6 bases). Trimming stripped 4 bases from V and 8 bases from J, with 19 bases between. There are 15 residues in the CDR3. The V gene's germline CDR1 is SGDLS and CDR2 YYNGEE. The CDR3 region has the DNA TGTGCCAGCAGCTCCCGGGGCCTGGGACTCGATGAGCAGTTCTTC. Amino acid sequence: CASSSRGLGLDEQFF.

The chain is built from TRBV2 and TRBJ2-3; 8 bases are shared with TRBD2. Germline CDR1 is SNHLY and CDR2 is FYNNEI. The CDR3 has 14 residues. Losses at the gene ends were 7 bases for V and 3 bases for J; bases not matched to a gene: 6. CDR3 in amino acids: CASIGAGVTDTQYF. CDR3 coding DNA: TGTGCCAGCATCGGAGCGGGGGTTACAGATACGCAGTATTTT.

The chain employs TRBV6-5 and TRBJ2-3; maybe TRBD2 (6 bases). Germline V gives CDR1 MNHEY, CDR2 SVGAGI. The CDR3 runs 16 residues. V shed 0 bases and J shed 5 bases, with 15 bases lying between them. CDR3 residues: CASSYSAGGSGDTQYF. CDR3 DNA sequence: TGTGCCAGCAGTTACTCGGCTGGGGGGTCGGGAGATACGCAGTATTTT.

The chain joins TRBV4-1 to TRBJ2-2; 7 positions agree with TRBD2. The CDR3 covers 16 residues. J gave up 0 bases and V 3 bases, and 4 bases lay outside the gene matches. Germline CDR1 reads MGHRA; CDR2 reads YSYEKL. The CDR3 spells CASSQASGANTGELFF. The CDR3 region has the DNA TGCGCCAGCAGCCAGGCTAGCGGCGCGAACACCGGGGAGCTGTTTTTT.

This chain joins TRBV19 and TRBJ2-3, with D perhaps matching TRBD1 (5 bases). Per the germline V gene, CDR1 is LNHDA and CDR2 is SQIVND (reference sequence). The CDR3 length is 13 residues. V shed 6 bases and J shed 4 bases, with 11 bases lying between them. The CDR3 spells CASRSLGPDTQYF. DNA for the CDR3: TGTGCCAGTAGGAGTCTGGGGCCAGATACGCAGTATTTT.

This clone was counted a single time. This CDR3 is CATSDPAGAGETQYF. The CDR3 nucleotides are TGTGCCACCAGTGACCCGGCAGGGGCCGGGGAGACCCAGTACTTC. This sequence joins TRBV24-1 and TRBJ2-5, with D possibly TRBD1 on 6 matching bases. Trimming removed 4 bases at V and 5 bases at J, with 16 bases between. This CDR3 comprises 15 residues. Germline V lookup: CDR1 KGHDR, CDR2 SFDVKD.

This chain uses TRBV4-1 with TRBJ2-3; 15 bases line up with TRBD2. The CDR3 consists of 17 residues. CDR1 is MGHRA and CDR2 is YSYEKL in the germline V gene. V lost 4 bases and J lost 6; bases outside the gene matches: 8. The chain's CDR3 is CASSPRTSGRAGDTQYF. The DNA of the CDR3 is TGCGCCAGCAGCCCTCGGACTAGCGGGAGGGCTGGGGATACGCAGTATTTT.